This TCR beta chain was identified during a study of blood T cell repertoires in COVID-19. Study at large: COVID-19 samples from acute and convalescent phases originated in the United States, Italy and Spain.

The V gene end was trimmed by 6 bases and the J gene end by 4 bases; junction bases not matched to a gene: 12. This CDR3 is 16 amino acids long. Germline V gene lookup returns CDR1 MDHEN and CDR2 SYDVKM. Profiled with immunoSEQ multiplex PCR; TCRdb holds only in-frame clones, not every one. The sample lists over 95,000 clones, 85% occurring once. This chain joins TRBV28 and TRBJ2-3; 8 nucleotides line up with TRBD2. The TCR originated in a human donor in a cohort sampled during active COVID-19. Input material: peripheral blood. CDR3 DNA sequence: TGTGCCAGCAGCGGTAGCGGGACCCAGGGCGCAGATACGCAGTATTTT. Amino acids: CASSGSGTQGADTQYF.